This T cell receptor beta chain is from a study of cytomegalovirus exposure and HLA in healthy donors. This clone was picked up a small number of times. Use of 60 Vbeta and 13 Jbeta primers characterized the PCR. The method was immunoSEQ multiplex PCR; TCRdb's version includes in-frame clones alone and lacks a portion of them. The sample lists 85,000 to 130,000 clones, 70% to 80% seen once, with approximately 3.7% in the top ten. The germline V gene has CDR1 SGHVT and CDR2 SQSDAQ. The CDR3 length is 19 residues. Losses at the gene ends were 1 base for V and 7 bases for J; bases not matched to a gene: 19.

J is TRBJ2-1 and V is TRBV7-4; 7 nucleotides align to TRBD1. Sequenced: PBMCs. The clonotype comes from a man in his 60s in good health and CMV-seronegative. CDR3 sequence: CASSLEQVIGGQLQNEQFF. The CDR3 DNA follows: TGTGCCAGCAGCTTAGAGCAAGTAATAGGGGGCCAATTACAGAATGAGCAGTTCTTC.